This T cell receptor (beta chain) was recorded in a study of cytomegalovirus exposure and HLA in healthy donors (dated by TCRdb to about 2017). Regarding the study in general: An earlier analysis of approximately 640 of the donors reported about 250 Gb of sequence data and 117 million unique TCR beta sequences from about 179 million T cells. An early release covering 550 to 700 HLA-typed donors comprised about 310 gigabases of sequencing data and approximately 80 million unique TCR sequences. Of the 300 to 450 genotyped donors, 75% to 85% were placed in the genetic ancestry cluster associated with self-reported Caucasian donors. The study aimed to test whether signatures of past pathogen exposure could be identified by cataloging public T cell receptors. The T cell repertoires of several hundred subjects were profiled by immunosequencing and related to cytomegalovirus serostatus. Besides the first cohort of around 670 subjects, a separate validation cohort made up of 120 different subjects was used. To predict cytomegalovirus infection status, the study combined high-throughput TCR immunosequencing, statistical association of individual TCRs with disease status, and machine learning. A later analysis re-analyzed previously published TCR beta repertoires from 650 to 800 donors and added high-resolution HLA genotyping to study TCR occurrence patterns. The later analysis used no new phenotypic data to find candidate immune exposures, relying instead on TCR beta sequences and their occurrence across donors. An earlier analysis of some 500 of the donors applied high-throughput TCR beta sequencing to assess whether each TCR beta V gene segment acted as functional or pseudogenic. Donor age, sex, ethnicity and CMV serostatus were compiled alongside the repertoire data. A later genetic analysis took genome-wide SNP genotypes for about 65% of the 666 donors and used that subset as a discovery cohort. All discovery cohort repertoires had been generated on a single sequencing platform. HLA typing covered class I and class II loci at four-digit resolution. Typing coverage varied by locus: roughly 629-630 donors for A, B, C, DRB1 and DQB1; roughly 510 for DQA1; about 590 for DPA1; roughly 450 for DPB1. A handful of DR-DQ haplotypes were handled as single units for association and clustering because linkage in the cohort was strong. Among roughly 400 genotyped donors of the cohort, an average of around 250,000 unique TCR beta nucleotide sequences was sequenced per donor, of which roughly 17% were non-productive.

The cohort comprised 670 or so healthy bone marrow donors. At the time of sampling, all cohort members were nominally healthy, though unrecorded immune exposures were likely present. The donor tested CMV seronegative, placing the donor among the 300 to 450 seronegative members of the cohort. A peripheral blood sample was collected from each donor, and TCR beta sequencing was performed on peripheral blood mononuclear cells. The Qiagen DNeasy Blood Extraction Kit was used to extract genomic DNA from the blood cell samples. Trimming at the junction amounts to 1 base on V and 3 bases on J, and the germline ends lie 7 bases apart. Looking up the germline V gene yields CDR1 SGHTA and CDR2 FQGNSA. The CDR3 numbers 13 residues from cysteine through phenylalanine. Just CDR3 DNA is preserved here, 39 bases in frame from base 1. Libraries were prepared through the immunoSEQ multiplex PCR assay. The multiplex PCR relied on a mix of 60 forward primers for TCR Vbeta segments and 13 reverse primers for TCR Jbeta segments. A multiplex PCR assay on genomic DNA amplified the CDR3 region of rearranged TCR beta genes. The amplified TCR beta libraries were sequenced on the Illumina HiSeq System as 87-base-pair reads. The study's processing was this. Across the 700 or so repertoires, a later analysis counted tens of millions of unique TCR beta chains, roughly 11 million of which were shared by at least two donors. A nearest-neighbor algorithm error-corrected the raw reads and collapsed the reads into unique sequences, merging closely related sequences to remove PCR and sequencing errors. V, D and J gene segments were assigned by aligning CDR3 sequences to IMGT reference sequences. For a sequence to be retained, a match of at least six nucleotides to both a V gene segment and a J gene segment was required. A rearrangement counted as productive if the CDR3 had no stop codons and remained in frame with V and J, and every other rearrangement counted as non-productive. CDR3 was defined by IMGT convention, running from the second conserved V-encoded cysteine to the conserved J-encoded phenylalanine. Sequences without an unambiguous match to a single V gene segment were excluded from the earlier analysis of several hundred of the donors. An earlier analysis of almost 600 of the donors classified V segments as functional when productive rearrangements were above 56.7% and as segregating when the standard deviation between donors was above 5%. A statistical classification framework was built for diagnosing cytomegalovirus status from the catalog of TCR beta chain sequences. In a later analysis, TCR nucleotide sequences were compared against IMGT/GENE-DB human TR gene sequences so that V and J genes could be assigned. In a later analysis, CDR3 sequences and most-parsimonious VDJ recombination scenarios were assigned using the TCRdist pipeline. In a later analysis, each TCR beta chain was defined by its CDR3 amino acid sequence together with its V-gene family, and reads lacking a unique V-gene family were excluded. To address suspected cross-contamination and a sequencing artifact, a later analysis removed roughly 640 highly shared, low-generation-probability nucleotide sequences. For each public chain, a later analysis derived a clonal expansion index from normalized ranks of inferred template counts within each repertoire. In a later analysis, generation probabilities were computed using a VDJ recombination model fitted to out-of-frame rearrangements, and the results were checked against IGoR. A later analysis scored TCR-TCR, TCR-HLA and TCR-CMV co-occurrence with hypergeometric tests, applying a repertoire-size bias correction to TCR pairs. To estimate false discovery rates, a later analysis permuted the HLA or CMV assignments 20 times. In a later analysis, co-occurring TCRs were grouped using DBSCAN, with TCRdist sequence similarity added in when clustering inside HLA-allele-positive subsets. For co-occurrence clustering, repertoires with fewer than 30,000 or more than 120,000 public chains were excluded, along with five repertoires with anomalous nucleotide sharing. In its TCRdb copy, this immuneACCESS table keeps in-frame sequences only and misses some clones. Where compared with another copy, unresolved V genes explain less than half of these, and the others have no known cause. From that table come the V and J calls and clone size; the DNA was used to work out D and trimming. In all, the sample holds about 120,000 clones, and approximately 80% of those were seen once. Clones ranked in the top ten supply approximately 0.22% of the sample.

Summary of the overall study and its limitations: The study gave a list of about 160 TCR beta chains associated with cytomegalovirus. At a false discovery rate of 0.05, a later analysis linked about 16,000 TCR beta sequences to specific HLA alleles. A later analysis found that TCR association rates varied across HLA loci, with DRB1 alleles showing the most associated TCRs and HLA-C alleles the fewest. Linkage disequilibrium might explain the correlated functional status among segregating V segments, but an unknown experimental factor could not be excluded. V-gene and J-gene trimming of TCR beta chains was associated with a missense DCLRE1C variant in a later genetic analysis, and the association was replicated in an independent cohort. The cohort was sequenced for TCR beta chains only, and without alpha or paired-chain data the features that could be detected were limited. Because counts were too low, about 17 rarely observed V segments, including chromosome 9 orphons, were excluded from the earlier analysis of 587 of the donors. Sequencing depth was assumed to be roughly uniform across donors in the presence/absence analyses, though that assumption may not hold. According to the authors, the approach could potentially be generalized to other disease states and immunological phenotypes. A later genetic analysis reported fewer N-insertions in productive TCRs among donors in an Asian-associated ancestry cluster than the roughly 670-donor mean. Some IMGT-functional V segments, including TRBV6-2 and TRBV6-3, could not be distinguished by the 87-base-pair reads and were therefore excluded. In a later analysis, HLA-associated TCR beta chains showed more clonal expansion and lower generation probabilities than non-associated chains that were equally common. HLA typing was unavailable for some donors at each locus, so association tests used only the typed subset. The sequencing pipeline was judged likely to have produced a cluster of highly shared sequence variants as a technical artifact. When HLA alleles, especially DR and DQ, strongly co-occurred, TCR associations were difficult to assign to individual alleles. A later analysis reported that several top co-occurrence clusters appeared linked to parvovirus B19, influenza, CMV and Epstein-Barr virus. Across donors, most TCR sequences were observed very rarely, whereas some public TCRs were present in many individuals. According to a later analysis, most CMV-associated TCR beta chains appeared to be HLA-restricted, and the HLA associations seemed to be driven largely by CMV exposure. A further reported finding was that TCR beta sequences accurately predicted the HLA-A and HLA-B alleles for most subjects in the first cohort. In an earlier analysis of more than 450 of the donors, most TCR beta V segments were observed in productive rearrangements about 87% or about 30% of the time, broadly matching IMGT annotations. The classifier was reported to diagnose cytomegalovirus status with high specificity and sensitivity in both the original and validation cohorts. CMV serostatus was the only immune exposure information available for the cohort. In vitro tests confirmed that three of the cytomegalovirus-associated TCR beta chains recognize cytomegalovirus antigens.

This clone was recorded once. No cognate antigen has been identified for it. Qualities for individual bases were not recorded, and no much larger clone is one base off. Material for sequencing was PBMCs. The chain is assembled from TRBV7-2 and TRBJ2-7; the D gene lacks a confident call. The source is a middle-aged man in good health and CMV-seronegative. The CDR3: CASSLDRSYEQYF. The nucleotide sequence is TGTGCCAGCAGCTTAGATCGCAGCTACGAGCAGTACTTC.